This T cell receptor (beta chain) is from a study of technical replicates of blood from a few donors. The data were produced by immunoSEQ multiplex PCR, yet TCRdb's version contains in-frame clones alone and is incomplete. The sample yields roughly 97,000 clones, roughly 96% seen once. V was shortened by 1 base and J by 3 bases, with 10 bases between the two germline ends. Germline V gives CDR1 SGHDT, CDR2 YYEEEE. This CDR3 has 15 amino acids. This TCR was sampled from a human donor in good health. The V and J genes are TRBV5-6 and TRBJ1-4; the D gene is possibly TRBD1 (6 bases). The sequencing input was T cells isolated from PBMCs. CDR3 protein: CASSLLDRANEKLFF. In DNA, the CDR3 is TGTGCCAGCAGCTTGCTGGACAGAGCTAATGAAAAACTGTTTTTT. Filled out from reference TRBV5-6 and TRBJ1-4, the complete variable domain reads DAGVTQSPTHLIKTRGQQVTLRCSPKSGHDTVSWYQQALGQGPQFIFQYYEEEERQRGNFPDRFSGHQFPNYSSELNVNALLLGDSALYLCASSLLDRANEKLFFGSGTQLSVL.